These 24 T cell receptor beta chains were all obtained from the same sample, sequenced in a study of beta chain features in type 1 diabetes. Reverse transcription of all isolated RNA meant that expressed TCRB transcripts were sequenced. Only in-frame clones appear in the TCRdb table, and some are missing; sequencing was by immunoSEQ multiplex PCR. The sample records around 350,000 clones, 10% to 15% being singletons. Sequenced material: naive CD4+ T cells from blood. The receptors come from a young man in good health.

The chain joins TRBV29-1 to TRBJ2-3; D is unclear. With 0 bases removed from V and 0 bases from J, the gap between germline ends came to 4 bases. In germline, CDR1 is SQVTM, CDR2 ANQGSEA. The CDR3 loop spans 13 amino acids. CDR3 DNA: TGCAGCGTTGAAGAGGCTAGCACAGATACGCAGTATTTT. Encoded protein: CSVEEASTDTQYF.

The J gene is TRBJ2-6, the V gene TRBV11-2; 8 bases map to TRBD1. The ends lost 5 bases at V and 1 base at J; junction bases unmatched: 13. The CDR3 is made up of 19 amino acids. The germline V gene encodes CDR1 SGHAT and CDR2 FQNNGV. CDR3 protein: CASSIHHRTGKSGANVLTF. DNA of the CDR3: TGTGCCAGCAGCATCCACCACCGGACAGGGAAATCTGGGGCCAACGTCCTGACTTTC.

This clone came up a few times. This rearrangement joins TRBV6-6 to TRBJ2-7; TRBD2 is a possible D gene (7 bases). Germline CDR1 reads MNHNY; CDR2 reads SVGAGI (reference sequence). The length of the CDR3 is 16 residues. V lost 5 bases and J 0 bases, leaving 17 bases between the germline ends. CDR3 in DNA: TGTGCCAGCAGTCGGTGGGGGGGGGCCAACTCCTACGAGCAGTACTTC. Amino acid sequence: CASSRWGGANSYEQYF.

The chain is built from TRBV7-2 and TRBJ2-7, with TRBD1 matching over 8 bases. V lost 5 bases, J lost 2 bases, and 5 bases stayed unmatched. CDR3 length equals 14 residues. Germline lookup yields CDR1 SGHTA and CDR2 FQGNSA. The CDR3 sequence is CASSPDRATYEQYF. The CDR3 DNA is TGTGCCAGCAGCCCGGACAGGGCGACCTACGAGCAGTACTTC.

The rearrangement joins TRBV7-2 to TRBJ2-3; a possible D gene is TRBD2 (5 bases). Per germline, CDR1 SGHTA and CDR2 FQGNSA. V lost 3 bases to trimming and J lost 2 bases, with 15 bases between them. The CDR3 contains 16 residues. In nucleotides, the CDR3 is TGTGCCAGCAGCTTTGTCGGAGGTCCCCTCACAGATACGCAGTATTTT. This translates into CASSFVGGPLTDTQYF.

This chain uses TRBV7-6 with TRBJ1-5; D call uncertain. Trimming removed 2 bases at V and 0 bases at J, with 2 bases between. CDR3 length: 13 amino acids. Germline-derived CDR1 and CDR2 are SGHVS and FNYEAQ. CDR3 protein: CASSLHSNQPQHF. The CDR3 bases are TGTGCCAGCAGCTTACATAGCAATCAGCCCCAGCATTTT.

V usage is TRBV6-1 and J usage is TRBJ1-2; possible D gene TRBD1, 5 bases. V dropped 2 bases and J dropped 8 bases, with 15 bases sitting between them. From germline, CDR1 is MNHNS and CDR2 SASEGT. The CDR3 covers 14 residues. The CDR3 loop reads CASSELWQGGGYTF. CDR3 DNA sequence: TGTGCCAGCAGTGAATTATGGCAGGGTGGAGGCTACACCTTC.

This clone was observed a handful of times. The V gene is TRBV4-3, the J gene TRBJ2-7; D is unresolved. CDR3 length equals 13 residues. The ends were cut back, 1 base at V and 5 bases at J, with 9 bases in the middle. Per germline, CDR1 LGHNA and CDR2 YSLEER. The CDR3 loop reads CASSQVPSHEQYF. In DNA form, the CDR3 reads TGCGCCAGCAGCCAAGTTCCAAGCCACGAGCAGTACTTC.

This clone was seen only a few times. The V and J genes are TRBV19 and TRBJ2-2; a possible D gene is TRBD2 (7 bases). The CDR3 has 14 amino acids. Per the germline V gene, CDR1 is LNHDA and CDR2 is SQIVND (reference sequence). The germline V and J ends were trimmed by 6 bases and 5 bases, with 13 bases remaining between them. The CDR3 loop reads CASRSRGGTGELFF. CDR3 nucleotides: TGTGCCAGTAGAAGTAGGGGGGGAACCGGGGAGCTGTTTTTT.

The chain employs TRBV15 and TRBJ2-7, with 7 bases fitting TRBD1. The germline V gene has CDR1 LNHNV and CDR2 YYDKDF (reference sequence). There are 19 residues in the CDR3. The junction had 18 bases not matched to a gene; V was cut back by 1 base and J by 3 bases. In DNA form, the CDR3 reads TGTGCCACCAGCAGAGGAAGAGGCAGGCCAGGGGGACGAGTCTACGAGCAGTACTTC. This encodes CATSRGRGRPGGRVYEQYF.

This clone was observed a few times. The V call is TRBV5-6, the J call TRBJ2-2; TRBD2 is a possible D gene (6 bases). The V and J ends lost 1 base and 1 base respectively, with 14 bases between them. This CDR3 is 17 amino acids long. The germline V gene has CDR1 SGHDT and CDR2 YYEEEE. The CDR3 nucleotides are TGTGCCAGCAGCTTGTATATTGGGAGGAAGAACACCGGGGAGCTGTTTTTT. Its protein is CASSLYIGRKNTGELFF.

V is TRBV7-8 and J is TRBJ2-4, with 10 bases identical to TRBD2. Trimming cost V 2 bases and J 1 base; bases outside gene matches: 2. The CDR3 has 16 residues. Per the germline V gene, CDR1 is SGHVS and CDR2 is FQNEAQ. The CDR3 DNA reads TGTGCCAGCAGCTTACAGCGGGGGGGGGCCAAAAACATTCAGTACTTC. Its translation: CASSLQRGGAKNIQYF.

This clone turned up a few times. V and J are TRBV2 and TRBJ1-2; TRBD1 agrees at 8 bases. Germline values: CDR1 SNHLY, CDR2 FYNNEI. There are 13 residues in the CDR3. Trimming cost V 5 bases and J 6 bases; bases outside gene matches: 5. The CDR3 loop reads CASSSDREDGYTF. The CDR3, as DNA: TGTGCCAGCAGTTCGGACAGGGAGGATGGCTACACCTTC.

This clone has a handful of counts. The chain recombines TRBV5-1 with TRBJ2-1; 9 bases are a match to TRBD1. CDR3 length equals 15 residues. V was clipped by 4 bases and J by 1 base; unmatched bases: 3. Germline assignment: CDR1 SGHRS and CDR2 YFSETQ. This chain's CDR3 is CASSPGTGSYNEQFF. As DNA, the CDR3 is TGCGCCAGCAGCCCCGGGACAGGGTCCTACAATGAGCAGTTCTTC.

The chain joins TRBV30 to TRBJ1-5; TRBD1 is a possible D gene (5 bases). There are 13 residues in the CDR3. CDR1 and CDR2 (germline): GTSNPN, SVGIG (reference sequence). V was clipped by 3 bases and J by 7 bases, with 13 bases between them. Here the CDR3 DNA reads TGTGCCTGGAGCTCCCAGGGTCCCCAGCCCCAGCATTTT. This translates into CAWSSQGPQPQHF.

This clone turned up a few times. CDR3 coding DNA: TGTGCCAGTAGTATCGGTCGCGGGACAGGGTACAATGAGCAGTTCTTC. Its translation is CASSIGRGTGYNEQFF. V usage is TRBV19 and J usage is TRBJ2-1, with 9 bases matching TRBD1. J gave up 4 bases and V 3 bases, and 7 bases lay outside the gene matches. The germline V gene has CDR1 LNHDA and CDR2 SQIVND (reference sequence). The CDR3 covers 16 residues.

The chain combines TRBV7-3 with TRBJ2-2, with 7 bases aligning to TRBD1. Germline values: CDR1 SGHTA, CDR2 FQGTGA. This CDR3 has 15 residues. V shed 3 bases and J 5 bases; nucleotides not matched to a gene: 6. The CDR3 sequence is CASSLRGRGTGELFF. CDR3 nucleotides: TGTGCCAGCAGCTTGAGGGGGCGAGGGACCGGGGAGCTGTTTTTT.

This sequence joins TRBV5-1 and TRBJ2-1; TRBD2 matches 7 bases. Germline V gene data show CDR1 as SGHRS and CDR2 as YFSETQ. The CDR3 is 16 amino acids. V lost 1 base and J lost 5; bases outside the gene matches: 9. CDR3: CASSLLGPSGNNEQFF. For the CDR3, the DNA is TGCGCCAGCAGCTTGCTTGGGCCTAGCGGAAACAATGAGCAGTTCTTC.

V usage is TRBV4-2 and J usage is TRBJ2-5; 9 bases are shared with TRBD2. Germline V gives CDR1 LGHNA, CDR2 YNFKEQ. CDR3 length: 16 residues. Trimming removed 1 base from V and 5 bases from J; junction bases left unmatched: 8. CDR3 region: CASSQGASGKKETQYF. As DNA, the CDR3 is TGTGCCAGCAGCCAAGGGGCTAGCGGGAAGAAGGAGACCCAGTACTTC.

This clone was seen only a few times. The chain combines TRBV7-2 with TRBJ1-5, with a weak D call TRBD1 (5 bases). CDR1 is SGHTA and CDR2 is FQGNSA in the germline V gene. The CDR3 has 13 amino acids. V was clipped by 1 base and J by 16 bases, with 17 bases between them. CDR3 DNA sequence: TGTGCCAGCAGCTTAGAAGAGAGGGGAGGAAAACATTTT. Translating gives CASSLEERGGKHF.

On this clone: The sample has other DNA sequences that encode this CDR3 too. The chain recombines TRBV28 with TRBJ2-7; 7 bases align to TRBD1. After removal of 6 bases from V and 2 bases from J, the junction contained 4 bases not matched to a gene. This CDR3 is built from 13 residues. Germline loops: CDR1 MDHEN, CDR2 SYDVKM. This CDR3 reads CASSLGGPYEQYF. The CDR3 bases are TGTGCCAGCAGCCTAGGGGGCCCCTACGAGCAGTACTTC.

The sample holds one count of this clone. The gene calls are TRBV2 and TRBJ2-1; D is perhaps TRBD2 (5 bases). Trimming shortened V by 2 bases and J by 2 bases, and 16 bases separated the two germline ends. This CDR3 region has 17 residues. Looked up from germline, CDR1 is SNHLY and CDR2 is FYNNEI. The CDR3 nucleotides are TGTGCCAGCAGTGAAAGGAGAGCGGTAAACACCTACAATGAGCAGTTCTTC. It yields the protein CASSERRAVNTYNEQFF. The variable domain in full, with the rest retrieved from reference TRBV2 and TRBJ2-1, is EPEVTQTPSHQVTQMGQEVILRCVPISNHLYFYWYRQILGQKVEFLVSFYNNEISEKSEIFDDQFSVERPDGSNFTLKIRSTKLEDSAMYFCASSERRAVNTYNEQFFGPGTRLTVL.

This clone has a handful of counts. The chain links TRBV30 to TRBJ2-2; D not certain. The CDR3 spans 14 residues. CDR1 is GTSNPN, CDR2 SVGIG, per germline (reference sequence). Trimming removed 5 bases from V and 2 bases from J, with 12 bases in between. CDR3 nucleotides: TGTGCCTGGGGAGCCGGAGTAAACACCGGGGAGCTGTTTTTT. This translates into CAWGAGVNTGELFF.

The genes are TRBV25-1 and TRBJ1-2; 9 positions agree with TRBD1. V lost 4 bases, J lost 0 bases, and 6 bases stayed unmatched. Germline CDR1 and CDR2: MGHDK and SYGVNS. CDR3 length: 16 amino acids. The CDR3 loop reads CASSASTGGANYGYTF. The CDR3 region has the DNA TGTGCCAGCAGTGCTTCCACAGGGGGCGCTAACTATGGCTACACCTTC.